This T cell receptor beta chain comes out of a study of cytomegalovirus exposure and HLA in healthy donors. The overall study: Counted in an early data release were approximately 85 million unique TCRs from HLA-typed donors.

Points from the study as a whole: A missense DCLRE1C variant was associated with V- and J-gene trimming of TCR beta chains in a later analysis, and an independent cohort replicated the association. Serostatus for CMV was the only available immune exposure information.

About this clone: Its antigen is not identified.

V lost 4 bases, J lost 5 bases, and 6 bases stayed unmatched. This CDR3 is built from 14 residues. Germline loops: CDR1 MRHNA, CDR2 SNTAGT. PCR amplification relied on 60 Vbeta primers (plus 13 Jbeta primers). The data were produced by immunoSEQ multiplex PCR, yet TCRdb's version contains in-frame clones alone and is incomplete. Of 150,000 to 200,000 clones in the sample, around 78% are singletons; the top ten hold approximately 2.2%. The specimen was PBMCs. This sequence originates from a woman in her twenties or thirties in good health and CMV-seropositive. The chain carries TRBV6-4 and TRBJ1-1, with 8 nucleotides matching TRBD1. The DNA of the CDR3 is TGTGCCAGCAGTGCCCAACAGGGGGGAACTGAAGCTTTCTTT. Translating gives CASSAQQGGTEAFF.